This T cell receptor beta chain was observed in a study of blood T cell repertoires in COVID-19. This clone occurred a few times. As originally analysed: Estimates of nucleated cell counts were drawn from the amplification of reference gene primers. The method was immunoSEQ multiplex PCR; TCRdb's version includes in-frame clones alone and lacks a portion of them. V and J calls and clone size are those listed in that table; D and trimming were worked out from the DNA. The sample has approximately 210,000 clones, over 75% seen once; the top ten hold 4% to 6%. This CDR3 is built from 12 residues. Per the germline V gene, CDR1 is SGHNT and CDR2 is YYREEE (reference sequence). V lost 3 bases, J lost 3 bases, and 4 bases lay in between.

Sequenced material: peripheral blood. This sequence joins TRBV5-4 and TRBJ2-1; D unresolved. The origin of this receptor is a woman aged 40 to 49 with acute or convalescent COVID-19. This CDR3 is CASSSLYNEQFF. The CDR3 DNA is TGTGCCAGCAGCTCACTCTACAATGAGCAGTTCTTC.